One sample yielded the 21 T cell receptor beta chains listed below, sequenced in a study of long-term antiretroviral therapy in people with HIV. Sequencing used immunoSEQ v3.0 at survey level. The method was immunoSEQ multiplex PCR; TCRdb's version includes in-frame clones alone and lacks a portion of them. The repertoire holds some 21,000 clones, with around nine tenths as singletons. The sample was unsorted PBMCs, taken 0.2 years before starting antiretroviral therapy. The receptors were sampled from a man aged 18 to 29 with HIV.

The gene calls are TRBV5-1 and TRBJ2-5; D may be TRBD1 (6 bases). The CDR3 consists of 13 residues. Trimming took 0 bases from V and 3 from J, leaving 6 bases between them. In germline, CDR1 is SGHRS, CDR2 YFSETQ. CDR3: CASSLGQEETQYF. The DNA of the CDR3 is TGCGCCAGCAGCTTGGGACAGGAAGAGACCCAGTACTTC.

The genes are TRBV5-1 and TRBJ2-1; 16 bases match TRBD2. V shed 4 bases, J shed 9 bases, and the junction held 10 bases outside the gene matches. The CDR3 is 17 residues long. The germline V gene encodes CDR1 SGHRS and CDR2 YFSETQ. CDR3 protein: CASSGGLAGGFRFEQFF. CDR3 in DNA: TGCGCCAGCAGCGGGGGACTAGCGGGGGGGTTCAGGTTTGAGCAGTTCTTC. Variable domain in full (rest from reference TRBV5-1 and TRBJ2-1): KAGVTQTPRYLIKTRGQQVTLSCSPISGHRSVSWYQQTPGQGLQFLFEYFSETQRNKGNFPGRFSGRQFSNSRSEMNVSTLELGDSALYLCASSGGLAGGFRFEQFFGPGTRLTVL.

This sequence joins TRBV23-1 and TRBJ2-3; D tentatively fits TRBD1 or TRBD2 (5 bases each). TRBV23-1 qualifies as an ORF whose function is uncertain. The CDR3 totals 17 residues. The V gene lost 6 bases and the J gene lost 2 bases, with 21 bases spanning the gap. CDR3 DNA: TGCGCCAGCAGCCCCCATCGGGTGGGGGTTATCACAGATACGCAGTATTTT. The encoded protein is CASSPHRVGVITDTQYF.

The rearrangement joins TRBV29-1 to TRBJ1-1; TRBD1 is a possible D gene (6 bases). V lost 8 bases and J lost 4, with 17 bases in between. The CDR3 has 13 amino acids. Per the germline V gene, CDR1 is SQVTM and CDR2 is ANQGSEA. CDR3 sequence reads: CSTSRGMGTEAFF. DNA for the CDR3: TGCAGCACCAGCAGGGGAATGGGCACTGAAGCTTTCTTT.

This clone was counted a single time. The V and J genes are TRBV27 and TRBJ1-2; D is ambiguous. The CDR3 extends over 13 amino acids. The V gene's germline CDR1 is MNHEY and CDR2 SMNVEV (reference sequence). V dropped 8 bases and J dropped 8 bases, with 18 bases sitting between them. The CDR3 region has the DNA TGTGCCAGCTCCCGGGGAGAGGGCGGGGGCTACACCTTC. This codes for CASSRGEGGGYTF.

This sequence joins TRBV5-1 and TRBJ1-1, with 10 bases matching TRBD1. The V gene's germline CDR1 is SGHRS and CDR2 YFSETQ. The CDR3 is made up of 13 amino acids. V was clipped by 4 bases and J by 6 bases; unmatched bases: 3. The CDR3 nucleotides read TGCGCCAGCAGCCAAGGACAGGGGGCTGAAGCTTTCTTT. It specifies CASSQGQGAEAFF.

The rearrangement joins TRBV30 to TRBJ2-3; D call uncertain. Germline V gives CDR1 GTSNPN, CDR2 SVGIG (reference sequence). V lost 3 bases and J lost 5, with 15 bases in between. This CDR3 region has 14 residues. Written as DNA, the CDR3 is TGTGCCTGGAGGAGACTTATGAGAGGAGATACGCAGTATTTT. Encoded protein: CAWRRLMRGDTQYF.

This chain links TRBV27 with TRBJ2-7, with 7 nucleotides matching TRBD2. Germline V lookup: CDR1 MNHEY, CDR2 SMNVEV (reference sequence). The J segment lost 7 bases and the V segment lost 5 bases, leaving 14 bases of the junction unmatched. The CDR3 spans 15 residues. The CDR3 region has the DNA TGTGCCAGCAGTAAAACCTCGGGGGGAGCGGGTGAGCAGTACTTC. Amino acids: CASSKTSGGAGEQYF.

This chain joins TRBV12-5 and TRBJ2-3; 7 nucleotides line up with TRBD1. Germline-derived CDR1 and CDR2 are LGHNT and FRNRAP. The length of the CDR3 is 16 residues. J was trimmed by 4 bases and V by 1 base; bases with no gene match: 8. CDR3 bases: TGTGCTAGTGGTTTGGCACCTGGGGACAGTTCAGATACGCAGTATTTT. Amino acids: CASGLAPGDSSDTQYF.

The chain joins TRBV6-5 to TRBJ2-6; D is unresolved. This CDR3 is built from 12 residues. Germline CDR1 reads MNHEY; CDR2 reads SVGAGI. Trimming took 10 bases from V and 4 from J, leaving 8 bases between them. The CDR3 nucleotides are TGTGCCATCCGTTCCGGGGCCAACGTCCTGACTTTC. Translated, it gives CAIRSGANVLTF.

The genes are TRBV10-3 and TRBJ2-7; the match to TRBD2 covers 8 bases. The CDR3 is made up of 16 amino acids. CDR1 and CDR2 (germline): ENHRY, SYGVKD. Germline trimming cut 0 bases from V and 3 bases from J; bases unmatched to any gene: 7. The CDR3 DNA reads TGTGCCATCAGTGAGTCCGGGAGGGCGCAGATCTACGAGCAGTACTTC. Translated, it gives CAISESGRAQIYEQYF.

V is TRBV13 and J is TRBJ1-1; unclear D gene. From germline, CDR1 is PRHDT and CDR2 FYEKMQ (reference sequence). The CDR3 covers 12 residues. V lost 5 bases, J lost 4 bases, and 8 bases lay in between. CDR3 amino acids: CASSRTRTEAFF. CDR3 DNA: TGTGCCAGCAGCCGAACTCGCACTGAAGCTTTCTTT.

CDR3 bases: TGTGCCAGCAGTGCAGGGGCCGGCTACACCTTC. Protein: CASSAGAGYTF. The V and J genes are TRBV2 and TRBJ1-2; D is perhaps TRBD1 (6 bases). The V end was cut by 4 bases, the J end by 8 bases, with 8 bases between. The CDR3 is 11 amino acids. Germline V gene lookup returns CDR1 SNHLY and CDR2 FYNNEI.

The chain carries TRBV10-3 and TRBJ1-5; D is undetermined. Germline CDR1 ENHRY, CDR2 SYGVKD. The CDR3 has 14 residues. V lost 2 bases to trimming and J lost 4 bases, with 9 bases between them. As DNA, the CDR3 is TGTGCCATCAGTGAGGATGAAGGAAATCAGCCCCAGCATTTT. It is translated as CAISEDEGNQPQHF.

CDR3 nucleotides: TGTGCCAGCAGCTTCCGACAACCACCATACAATGAGCAGTTCTTC. Protein product: CASSFRQPPYNEQFF. The V call is TRBV7-2, the J call TRBJ2-1; D gene unclear. This CDR3 is built from 15 residues. Between the trimmed V and J ends, which lost 3 bases and 4 bases, there was a span of 13 bases. Germline V gives CDR1 SGHTA, CDR2 FQGNSA. Using reference TRBV7-2 and TRBJ2-1 for the parts outside the CDR3, the full variable domain is GAGVSQSPSNKVTEKGKDVELRCDPISGHTALYWYRQSLGQGLEFLIYFQGNSAPDKSGLPSDRFSAERTGGSVSTLTIQRTQQEDSAVYLCASSFRQPPYNEQFFGPGTRLTVL.

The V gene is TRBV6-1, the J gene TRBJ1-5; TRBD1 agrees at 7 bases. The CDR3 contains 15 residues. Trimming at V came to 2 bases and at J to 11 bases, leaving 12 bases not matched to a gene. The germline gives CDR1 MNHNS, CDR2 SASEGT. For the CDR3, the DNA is TGTGCCAGCAGTGAACGAGGGGGCCAAACCTCAGCCCAGCATTTT. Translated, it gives CASSERGGQTSAQHF.

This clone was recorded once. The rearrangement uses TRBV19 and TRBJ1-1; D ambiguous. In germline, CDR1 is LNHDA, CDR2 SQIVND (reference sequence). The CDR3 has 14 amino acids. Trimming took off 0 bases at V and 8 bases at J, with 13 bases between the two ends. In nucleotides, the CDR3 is TGTGCCAGTAGTATAGAGGATGGAGGGAGGGAAGCTTTCTTT. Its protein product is CASSIEDGGREAFF. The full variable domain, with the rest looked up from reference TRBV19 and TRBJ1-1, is DGGITQSPKYLFRKEGQNVTLSCEQNLNHDAMYWYRQDPGQGLRLIYYSQIVNDFQKGDIAEGYSVSREKKESFPLTVTSAQKNPTAFYLCASSIEDGGREAFFGQGTRLTVV.

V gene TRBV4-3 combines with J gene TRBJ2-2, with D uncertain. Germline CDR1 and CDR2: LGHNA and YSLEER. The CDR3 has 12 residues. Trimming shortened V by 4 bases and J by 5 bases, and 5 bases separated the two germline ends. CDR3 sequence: CASSPMTGELFF. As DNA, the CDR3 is TGCGCCAGCAGCCCCATGACCGGGGAGCTGTTTTTT.

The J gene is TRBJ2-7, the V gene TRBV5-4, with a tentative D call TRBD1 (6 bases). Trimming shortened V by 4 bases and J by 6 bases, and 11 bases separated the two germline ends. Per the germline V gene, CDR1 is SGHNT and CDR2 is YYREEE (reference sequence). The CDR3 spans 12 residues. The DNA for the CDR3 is TGTGCCAGCAGCCCAGGGGCGAGCGAGCAGTACTTC. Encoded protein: CASSPGASEQYF.

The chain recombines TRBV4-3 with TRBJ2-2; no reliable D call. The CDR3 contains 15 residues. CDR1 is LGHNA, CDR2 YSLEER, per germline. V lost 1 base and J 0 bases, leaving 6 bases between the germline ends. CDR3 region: CASSQALANTGELFF. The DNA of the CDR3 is TGCGCCAGCAGCCAAGCGCTAGCGAACACCGGGGAGCTGTTTTTT.

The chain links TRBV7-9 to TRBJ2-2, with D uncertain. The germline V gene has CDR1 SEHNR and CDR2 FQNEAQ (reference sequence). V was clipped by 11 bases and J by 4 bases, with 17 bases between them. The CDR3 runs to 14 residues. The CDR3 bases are TGTGCCGCCGAGATCGGGTACGGCACCGGGGAGCTGTTTTTT. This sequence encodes CAAEIGYGTGELFF. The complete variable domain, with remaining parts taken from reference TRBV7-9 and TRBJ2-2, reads DTGVSQNPRHKITKRGQNVTFRCDPISEHNRLYWYRQTLGQGPEFLTYFQNEAQLEKSRLLSDRFSAERPKGSFSTLEIQRTEQGDSAMYLCAAEIGYGTGELFFGEGSRLTVL.